The 11 T cell receptor beta chains below all came from one sample that was sequenced in a study of T cell responses to AZD1222 COVID-19 vaccine. Method: immunoSEQ multiplex PCR; TCRdb's copy keeps in-frame clones and lacks some. This sample yields 100,000 to 120,000 clones, of which 70% to 90% are seen a single time; under 3.5% belongs to the top ten. The source material was peripheral blood, sampled on day 0 of AZD1222 vaccination. The receptors originated from an adult in good health.

V usage is TRBV29-1 and J usage is TRBJ1-1, with TRBD1 matching 9 bases. The CDR3 spans 15 residues. CDR1 is SQVTM and CDR2 is ANQGSEA in the germline V gene. The V gene end was trimmed by 2 bases and the J gene end by 10 bases; junction bases not matched to a gene: 14. This CDR3 is CSVELVTGGLGGAFF. Here the CDR3 DNA reads TGCAGCGTTGAACTAGTTACAGGGGGCTTGGGTGGAGCTTTCTTT.

Written as DNA, the CDR3 is TGTGCCAGCAGTCCTATAGCGGGGGGGTTCACAGATACGCAGTATTTT. It is translated as CASSPIAGGFTDTQYF. The rearrangement links TRBV27 to TRBJ2-3; 11 nucleotides agree with TRBD2. V dropped 5 bases and J dropped 2; count of bases not matched to a gene: 6. The CDR3 is 16 residues long. Germline V gene lookup returns CDR1 MNHEY and CDR2 SMNVEV (reference sequence).

The chain couples TRBV5-4 to TRBJ2-5, with 16 positions matching TRBD2. The CDR3 loop spans 17 amino acids. Per the germline V gene, CDR1 is SGHNT and CDR2 is YYREEE (reference sequence). V was pared by 4 bases and J by 6 bases, with 9 bases of the junction left unmatched. CDR3: CASSLGTSGGGPKTQYF. As DNA, the CDR3 is TGTGCCAGCAGCCTAGGGACTAGCGGGGGGGGCCCCAAGACCCAGTACTTC.

The CDR3, as DNA: TGTGCCAGCAGTGACCCCGCCGGGACAGGCGCCTACGAGCAGTACTTC. This translates into CASSDPAGTGAYEQYF. V usage is TRBV6-1 and J usage is TRBJ2-7; 8 bases are shared with TRBD1. CDR1 MNHNS and CDR2 SASEGT come from the germline V gene. There are 16 residues in the CDR3. V shed 3 bases and J 2 bases; nucleotides not matched to a gene: 9.

The chain uses TRBV7-6 and TRBJ2-3; 9 nucleotides line up with TRBD2. V trimming: 3 bases; J trimming: 3 bases; junction bases outside the gene matches: 4. CDR1 is SGHVS and CDR2 is FNYEAQ in the germline V gene. This CDR3 comprises 15 residues. CDR3 region: CASSFSGGKTDTQYF. In DNA, the CDR3 is TGTGCCAGCAGCTTTAGCGGGGGTAAGACAGATACGCAGTATTTT.

This clone was found a few times. This chain joins TRBV9 and TRBJ2-7; D remains unclear. The CDR3 sequence is 14 residues long. V lost 1 base and J 1 base, leaving 9 bases between the germline ends. Germline V gene data show CDR1 as SGDLS and CDR2 as YYNGEE. The DNA of the CDR3 is TGTGCCAGCAGCGTAAGGTTTGAATCCTACGAGCAGTACTTC. Amino acids: CASSVRFESYEQYF.

V usage is TRBV5-1 and J usage is TRBJ2-3; 8 positions agree with TRBD2. Trimming cost V 2 bases and J 5 bases; bases outside gene matches: 7. Germline V gene lookup returns CDR1 SGHRS and CDR2 YFSETQ. This CDR3 is 15 amino acids long. The CDR3 sequence is CASSLVAGGVDTQYF. CDR3 coding DNA: TGCGCCAGCAGCTTAGTTGCGGGGGGTGTAGATACGCAGTATTTT.

This rearrangement joins TRBV7-8 to TRBJ1-6; 8 nucleotides align to TRBD1. CDR1 and CDR2 from the germline V gene are SGHVS and FQNEAQ. The CDR3 contains 15 residues. J gave up 6 bases and V 1 base, and 2 bases lay outside the gene matches. The CDR3 sequence is CASSLVQGANSPLHF. The CDR3 nucleotides are TGTGCCAGCAGCTTAGTCCAGGGGGCTAATTCACCCCTCCACTTT.

The chain couples TRBV19 to TRBJ1-1; D is unresolved. The V end lost 6 bases, the J end lost 6 bases, and 17 bases lay between the germline ends. The CDR3 contains 14 residues. Germline CDR1 reads LNHDA; CDR2 reads SQIVND (reference sequence). The CDR3 region has the DNA TGTGCCAGTAGCGTTGAAGGTAGAAAGGCTGAAGCTTTCTTT. Amino acid sequence: CASSVEGRKAEAFF.

This clone was seen only once. The V gene is TRBV10-1, the J gene TRBJ1-1; 9 nucleotides line up with TRBD1. The germline CDR1 and CDR2 sequences are WNHNN and SYGVQD (reference sequence). This CDR3 is 13 amino acids long. Trimming at V came to 11 bases and at J to 5 bases, leaving 9 bases not matched to a gene. The CDR3 DNA sequence: TGCGCCGCAGAGACAGGGGGGGGTACTGAAGCTTTCTTT. Its translation is CAAETGGGTEAFF.

DNA of the CDR3: TGTGCCAGCAGCCTCAACCTCTTTGGAGTAGCGTGGTACAATGAGCAGTTCTTC. This encodes CASSLNLFGVAWYNEQFF. The chain uses TRBV11-3 and TRBJ2-1, with a tentative D call TRBD2 (5 bases). Per germline, CDR1 SGHNT and CDR2 YENEEA. The CDR3 length is 18 residues. Trimming pared 5 bases from V and 4 bases from J, leaving 24 bases between.